The clone carrying this T cell receptor beta chain was seen ten or more times. Antigen unknown. TCRdb processed the 5' RACE reads anew with MiXCR; each CDR3 protein has one entry. The sample lists over 200,000 distinct CDR3 sequences, 6.5% occurring once. These data belong to a study of identical twins. Whole-study findings and limits: High-abundance cord blood beta clonotypes had fewer insertions; memory repertoires showed none.

V shed 4 bases and J shed 6 bases, with 13 bases lying between them. There are 13 residues in the CDR3. CDR1 and CDR2 (germline): SGHRS, YFSETQ. The sample was also reused in another study, on T cells expressing NK-cell markers. Per that study: Once again these clonotypes came out on top in the CD3+CD56-NKG2C+ fraction of several donors.

The clonotype originates from a woman between 18 and 30 years old in good health. The V and J genes are TRBV5-1 and TRBJ1-1; D call uncertain. The material sequenced was CD8+ T cells sorted from blood. CDR3 sequence (DNA): TGCGCCAGCAGCGCCTTTGTGCCGGCTGAAGCTTTCTTT. Translation gives CASSAFVPAEAFF.